The rows below give T cell receptor beta chains drawn from one sample of a study of OX40 agonist ivuxolimab in advanced cancers. Using immunoSEQ multiplex PCR, the repertoire was profiled, and TCRdb retains in-frame clones only, with some absent. Here the sample spans 7,000 to 8,500 clones, over 60% being singletons. The specimen was CD4+ or CD8+ T cells sorted from blood, collected in a trial of the OX40 agonist ivuxolimab. Receptors were obtained from an adult with an advanced solid tumor such as melanoma, head and neck, liver or kidney cancer. Each CDR3 is given with its conserved first and last residue. D genes are given only for firm matches. Size values are once, few and many counts, or a class for expanded clones, and some rows have none.

>TRBJ2-2|.|.|TRBV11-2
TGTGCCAGCAGCTTAGGTCCTGGGGAGCTGTTTTTT
CASSLGPGELFF
>TRBJ1-1|TRBD1|.|TRBV9
TGTGCCAGCAGCCGGACAGGGGTGAAAACTGAAGCTTTCTTT
CASSRTGVKTEAFF
>TRBJ2-2|.|once|TRBV15
TGTGCCACCAGCGGGCGGTCTGGGTATAACACCGGGGAGCTGTTTTTT
CATSGRSGYNTGELFF
>TRBJ2-7|.|.|TRBV11-2
TGTGCCAGCAGCTCCCTCCGGGGATCCTACGAGCAGTACTTC
CASSSLRGSYEQYF
>TRBJ2-2|.|.|TRBV28
TGTGCCAGCAGTGGTGCGGGCCGCACCGGGGAGCTGTTTTTT
CASSGAGRTGELFF
>TRBJ2-3|TRBD2|few|TRBV13
TGTGCCAGCAGCTTGTCCGAGCGGGGGGCGGATACGCAGTATTTT
CASSLSERGADTQYF
>TRBJ1-1|.|few|TRBV19
TGTGCCAGTAGTATTATGGGGGGCGGGTACACTGAAGCTTTCTTT
CASSIMGGGYTEAFF
>TRBJ1-6|.|.|TRBV9
TGTGCCAGCAGCGTAAACCCCAAAAGGGATTCACCCCTCCACTTT
CASSVNPKRDSPLHF
>TRBJ1-1|.|.|TRBV9
TGTGCCAGCAGCCCCGGGGGACCCTGGAACACTGAAGCTTTCTTT
CASSPGGPWNTEAFF
>TRBJ1-5|.|.|TRBV6-6
TGTGCCAGCAGCCACCCTCCGGGACAAGTCAATCAGCCCCAGCATTTT
CASSHPPGQVNQPQHF
>TRBJ1-5|.|.|TRBV6-1
TGTGCCAGCAGCCAAATCAATCAGCCCCAGCATTTT
CASSQINQPQHF
>TRBJ1-1|TRBD1|once|TRBV5-4
TGTGCCAGCAGCTTAACAGGGGGCTCGGGTGAAGCTTTCTTT
CASSLTGGSGEAFF
>TRBJ2-7|.|.|TRBV19
TGTGCCAGAAGTCTCTCCTACGAGCAGTACTTC
CARSLSYEQYF
>TRBJ1-5|TRBD1|.|TRBV7-8
TGTGCCAGCAGCTTAGGGACAGGGGCCATTCAGCCCCAGCATTTT
CASSLGTGAIQPQHF
>TRBJ1-1|.|few|TRBV9
TGTGCCAGCAGCCCCGGGGGTCCTTGGGGGACTGAAGCTTTCTTT
CASSPGGPWGTEAFF
>TRBJ1-2|.|.|TRBV5-1
TGCGCCAGCAGCTTCGAGGGGGTCGACTATGGCTACACCTTC
CASSFEGVDYGYTF
>TRBJ2-7|.|.|TRBV27
TGTGCCAGCGGATTGAGAGGAGTGCACGAGCAGTACTTC
CASGLRGVHEQYF
>TRBJ2-1|.|.|TRBV5-4
TGTGCCAGCAGCTTGAACGGTGGTGAGCAGTTCTTC
CASSLNGGEQFF